The rows below give T cell receptor beta chains drawn from one sample of a study of T cell repertoires in ileal Crohn's disease. The method was immunoSEQ multiplex PCR; TCRdb's version includes in-frame clones alone and lacks a portion of them. Of 12,000 or so clones in the sample, around 77% were seen once. The sequencing input was ileal tissue. The source of these receptors is an adult with Crohn's disease. Both conserved end residues are part of each CDR3. The D gene is left open where the match is weak. A clone size is listed for some rows: how often the clone was seen (once, few, many), or a class if it is expanded.

>-|TRBV10-3|-|TRBJ1-1
CAISEFPPGTFF
TGTGCCATCAGTGAGTTCCCTCCGGGAACTTTCTTT
>-|TRBV11-2|TRBD1|TRBJ1-2
CASSSSGGVGYGYTF
TGTGCCAGCAGCTCTTCAGGGGGCGTGGGTTATGGCTACACCTTC
>-|TRBV28|-|TRBJ2-3
CASSLRDTQYF
TGTGCCAGCAGTCTCCGAGATACGCAGTATTTT
>-|TRBV18|-|TRBJ1-2
CASSLKETYGYTF
TGTGCCAGCTCATTAAAGGAGACCTATGGCTACACCTTC
>-|TRBV6-1|TRBD1|TRBJ2-7
CASRPPGTGIYEQYF
TGTGCCAGCAGACCCCCCGGGACAGGGATCTACGAGCAGTACTTC
>few|TRBV6-4|TRBD2|TRBJ2-2
CASSEGTSHPAGELFF
TGTGCCAGCAGTGAGGGGACTAGTCATCCCGCCGGGGAGCTGTTTTTT
>-|TRBV11-3|TRBD1|TRBJ2-7
CASSSDRGSRYEQYF
TGTGCCAGCAGCTCCGACAGGGGAAGTCGGTACGAGCAGTACTTC
>-|TRBV6-1|TRBD1|TRBJ2-7
CASRGQVYEQYF
TGTGCCAGCAGAGGACAGGTCTACGAGCAGTACTTC
>-|TRBV28|TRBD1|TRBJ1-2
CASSVDRGRGGYTF
TGTGCCAGCAGTGTGGACAGGGGGCGGGGTGGCTACACCTTC
>-|TRBV4-2|-|TRBJ1-2
CASSHGGITPNYGYTF
TGTGCCAGCAGCCATGGGGGGATAACCCCTAACTATGGCTACACCTTC
>-|TRBV5-8|-|TRBJ2-1
CASSLDGGREQFF
TGTGCCAGCAGCTTGGATGGCGGTCGTGAGCAGTTCTTC
>once|TRBV19|-|TRBJ1-1
CASGGYFEAFF
TGTGCCAGCGGCGGGTACTTTGAAGCTTTCTTT
>once|TRBV27|-|TRBJ2-1
CASSLKGDNEQFF
TGTGCCAGCAGTTTAAAGGGGGACAATGAGCAGTTCTTC
>-|TRBV7-6|TRBD2|TRBJ2-2
CASSLGVGGYANTGELFF
TGTGCCAGCAGCTTGGGGGTGGGGGGGTACGCGAACACCGGGGAGCTGTTTTTT
>-|TRBV29-1|-|TRBJ2-1
CSVSPGLLGNEQFF
TGCAGCGTTTCCCCGGGACTCCTGGGGAATGAGCAGTTCTTC
>-|TRBV2|TRBD1|TRBJ1-1
CASQGQELTEAFF
TGTGCCAGCCAGGGACAGGAGCTCACTGAAGCTTTCTTT
>-|TRBV10-3|-|TRBJ2-1
CAISGQPPYNEQFF
TGTGCCATCAGTGGACAGCCACCCTACAATGAGCAGTTCTTC
>-|TRBV5-1|-|TRBJ1-5
CASSLAGGLGQPQHF
TGCGCCAGCAGCTTGGCCGGGGGGTTGGGTCAGCCCCAGCATTTT
>-|TRBV7-9|-|TRBJ2-7
CASSVDYYEQYF
TGTGCCAGCAGCGTGGACTACTACGAGCAGTACTTC
>-|TRBV10-1|-|TRBJ2-7
CAGGVTGHYEQYF
TGCGCCGGGGGCGTGACAGGACACTACGAGCAGTACTTC
>-|TRBV5-6|TRBD2|TRBJ2-1
CASSLASGSSTYNEQFF
TGTGCCAGCAGCTTGGCCAGCGGGAGTAGTACCTACAATGAGCAGTTCTTC
>-|TRBV4-1|-|TRBJ1-1
CASSQERGEAFF
TGCGCCAGCAGCCAAGAAAGGGGTGAAGCTTTCTTT
>-|TRBV6-5|TRBD1|TRBJ1-5
CASSTGDDQPQHF
TGTGCCAGCAGTACAGGGGACGATCAGCCCCAGCATTTT
>-|TRBV27|-|TRBJ2-7
CASSLEAPGLGAEQYF
TGTGCCAGCAGTTTAGAGGCCCCGGGGCTGGGGGCCGAGCAGTACTTC
>-|TRBV30|TRBD1|TRBJ1-2
CAWSELGTGVDGYTF
TGTGCCTGGAGTGAGCTTGGGACAGGGGTGGATGGCTACACCTTC
>-|TRBV11-2|TRBD1|TRBJ2-7
CASSLEGQGFNEQYF
TGTGCCAGCAGCTTAGAAGGACAGGGTTTCAACGAGCAGTACTTC
>-|TRBV29-1|TRBD1|TRBJ1-2
CSVRTGANYGYTF
TGCAGCGTTAGGACAGGAGCTAACTATGGCTACACCTTC
>-|TRBV6-5|TRBD1|TRBJ2-7
CASVRDRAPEEYF
TGTGCCAGCGTACGGGACAGGGCCCCAGAGGAGTACTTC
>-|TRBV7-9|TRBD1|TRBJ2-5
CASSLGQVQETQYF
TGTGCCAGCAGCCTGGGACAGGTTCAAGAGACCCAGTACTTC
>-|TRBV30|TRBD1|TRBJ1-2
CASGQGPYGYTF
TGTGCCTCTGGACAGGGGCCCTATGGCTACACCTTC
>-|TRBV11-3|TRBD2|TRBJ2-2
CASSFSGAGELFF
TGTGCCAGCAGCTTTAGCGGGGCCGGGGAGCTGTTTTTT
>-|TRBV30|-|TRBJ2-2
CAWRGWVNGELFF
TGTGCCTGGAGGGGCTGGGTAAACGGGGAGCTGTTTTTT
>-|TRBV7-2|-|TRBJ2-7
CASSSRGGYEQYF
TGTGCCAGCAGCTCCAGGGGCGGCTACGAGCAGTACTTC
>-|TRBV5-8|-|TRBJ1-5
CASSLGGGTTNQPQHF
TGTGCCAGCAGCTTGGGGGGAGGGACCACCAATCAGCCCCAGCATTTT
>-|TRBV28|-|TRBJ2-7
CASRGGGGYSYEQYF
TGTGCCAGCAGGGGGGGCGGGGGTTACTCCTACGAGCAGTACTTC
>few|TRBV11-3|-|TRBJ2-7
CASSLARRSGNEYF
TGTGCCAGCAGCTTGGCTCGGCGGAGCGGTAATGAGTACTTC